The 30 T cell receptor beta chains presented below share a single source sample, sequenced in a study of CD8 T cells in Susac syndrome. The RNA input was roughly 0.45 to 1 ug, and it was reverse transcribed with random hexamers. MiXCR, run by TCRdb on the immunoSEQ multiplex PCR reads, gives a single entry per CDR3 protein. In the table there are around 80,000 distinct CDR3 sequences, approximately 93% of which are singletons. Sample: CD8+ T cells from PBMCs. These receptors originate from a human donor with Susac syndrome.

This clonotype came up once. The chain is built from TRBV7-9 and TRBJ1-6; D might be TRBD1 (6 bases). Trimming shortened V by 7 bases and J by 7 bases, and 11 bases separated the two germline ends. CDR1 SEHNR and CDR2 FQNEAQ come from the germline V gene (reference sequence). This CDR3 contains 13 residues. DNA of the CDR3: TGTGCCAGCAAGCAGGGGAAGAATTCACCCCTCCACTTT. Encoded protein: CASKQGKNSPLHF. Together with reference TRBV7-9 and TRBJ1-6, the CDR3 gives the full variable domain: DTGVSQNPRHKITKRGQNVTFRCDPISEHNRLYWYRQTLGQGPEFLTYFQNEAQLEKSRLLSDRFSAERPKGSFSTLEIQRTEQGDSAMYLCASKQGKNSPLHFGNGTRLTVT.

The CDR3 is CASSQDSASVYEQYF. The CDR3 bases are TGTGCCAGCAGCCAAGATTCGGCTAGCGTATACGAGCAGTACTTC. This rearrangement joins TRBV3-1 to TRBJ2-7, with D possibly matching TRBD2 (6 bases). The germline gives CDR1 LGHDT, CDR2 YNNKEL (reference sequence). The length of the CDR3 is 15 residues. V lost 0 bases and J 4 bases, leaving 13 bases between the germline ends.

The chain has TRBV6-2 or TRBV6-3 and TRBJ1-2; D call uncertain. CDR1 and CDR2 (germline): MNHEY, SVGEGT. Trimming removed 5 bases from V and 2 bases from J, with 9 bases in between. The CDR3 runs 13 residues. CDR3 sequence (DNA): TGTGCCAGCAGTCTCGGGTTGAACTATGGCTACACCTTC. It translates to CASSLGLNYGYTF.

The chain couples TRBV29-1 to TRBJ2-2; 10 bases align to TRBD1. Unmatched junction bases numbered 3, after V lost 5 bases and J lost 0 bases. Germline-derived CDR1 and CDR2 are SQVTM and ANQGSEA. The CDR3 spans 15 residues. CDR3 sequence: CSVTGQGTNTGELFF. The CDR3 DNA follows: TGCAGCGTTACGGGACAGGGGACGAACACCGGGGAGCTGTTTTTT.

This sequence joins TRBV18 and TRBJ2-6, with D hard to call. Germline CDR1 KGHSH, CDR2 LQKENI. The CDR3 runs 17 residues. Trimming cost V 2 bases and J 0 bases, with 11 bases left between them. CDR3 protein: CASSPLQPSSGANVLTF. Written as DNA, the CDR3 is TGTGCCAGCTCACCATTGCAGCCGAGCTCTGGGGCCAACGTCCTGACTTTC.

The rearrangement uses TRBV5-4 and TRBJ2-4; D is uncertain. In germline, CDR1 is SGHNT, CDR2 YYREEE (reference sequence). The germline V and J ends were trimmed by 0 bases and 0 bases, with 4 bases remaining between them. The CDR3 totals 14 residues. This CDR3 is CASSLVSAKNIQYF. The CDR3, as DNA: TGTGCCAGCAGCTTGGTATCAGCCAAAAACATTCAGTACTTC.

V gene TRBV7-9 combines with J gene TRBJ1-2, with 8 bases lining up with TRBD1. CDR1 and CDR2 (germline): SEHNR, FQNEAQ (reference sequence). J gave up 4 bases and V 5 bases, and 12 bases lay outside the gene matches. This CDR3 is 16 amino acids long. CDR3 DNA: TGTGCCAGCAGCCATTCCGGACAGGGAGAAGGCTATGGCTACACCTTC. Translating gives CASSHSGQGEGYGYTF. The full variable domain, in which reference TRBV7-9 and TRBJ1-2 provide the parts outside the CDR3, is DTGVSQNPRHKITKRGQNVTFRCDPISEHNRLYWYRQTLGQGPEFLTYFQNEAQLEKSRLLSDRFSAERPKGSFSTLEIQRTEQGDSAMYLCASSHSGQGEGYGYTFGSGTRLTVV.

The chain is built from TRBV4-3 and TRBJ2-7; a possible D gene is TRBD1 (6 bases). This CDR3 has 14 amino acids. The V end lost 8 bases, the J end lost 5 bases, and 19 bases lay between the germline ends. CDR1 is LGHNA, CDR2 YSLEER, per germline. Written as DNA, the CDR3 is TGCGCCAGCTCCCCGACCACAGGGTACCACGAGCAGTACTTC. Translation: CASSPTTGYHEQYF.

The chain combines TRBV14 with TRBJ1-2, with D perhaps matching TRBD1 (5 bases). The germline V gene encodes CDR1 SGHDN and CDR2 FVKESK. This CDR3 has 13 amino acids. V shed 1 base and J shed 6 bases, with 9 bases lying between them. The CDR3 coding sequence is TGTGCCAGCAGCCAAGGTCGCAGGGATGGCTACACCTTC. Translated, it gives CASSQGRRDGYTF.

J is TRBJ2-1 and V is TRBV25-1; D may be TRBD2 (7 bases). In germline, CDR1 is MGHDK, CDR2 SYGVNS. V was cut by 4 bases and J by 9 bases, with 13 bases left in between. The CDR3 covers 13 residues. The CDR3 DNA sequence: TGTGCCAGCAGTGCCACAGGGAGGGGTGAGCAGTTCTTC. This gives the protein CASSATGRGEQFF.

The sample holds one count of this clonotype. The chain links TRBV21-1 to TRBJ1-5. TRBV21-1 is flagged as a pseudogene. The CDR3 is 12 residues long. CDR3 residues: CASSGRNQPQHF. The CDR3 DNA reads as TGTGCCAGCAGTGGGCGCAATCAGCCCCAGCATTTT.

The V gene is TRBV27, the J gene TRBJ1-2; 11 bases map to TRBD1. The V gene's germline CDR1 is MNHEY and CDR2 SMNVEV (reference sequence). The CDR3 extends over 17 amino acids. The V gene end was trimmed by 7 bases and the J gene end by 0 bases; junction bases not matched to a gene: 10. CDR3 residues: CASTPRGQGVANYGYTF. CDR3 DNA sequence: TGTGCCAGCACCCCCCGGGGACAGGGGGTGGCTAACTATGGCTACACCTTC.

For the CDR3, the DNA is TGCGCCAGCAGCTTGGCGGGACAGGGGTTTACTGAAGCTTTCTTT. Protein sequence: CASSLAGQGFTEAFF. The gene calls are TRBV5-1 and TRBJ1-1; 10 nucleotides line up with TRBD1. The trim removed 0 bases at V and 5 bases at J, leaving 4 bases unmatched. The CDR3 is 15 amino acids. Germline CDR1 is SGHRS and CDR2 is YFSETQ.

The chain links TRBV6-2 or TRBV6-3 to TRBJ2-1; D not resolved. CDR3 length: 13 amino acids. Deletions cut 2 bases from V and 9 bases from J, with 11 bases between. CDR1 and CDR2 (germline): MNHEY, SVGEGT. CDR3: CASSYQASGEQFF. The CDR3 DNA is TGTGCCAGCAGTTACCAGGCCTCAGGTGAGCAGTTCTTC.

In its sample, this clonotype was seen once. This sequence joins TRBV20-1 and TRBJ1-5; 7 bases are shared with TRBD1. The trim removed 0 bases at V and 6 bases at J, leaving 8 bases unmatched. There are 15 residues in the CDR3. The germline CDR1 and CDR2 sequences are DFQATT and SNEGSKA (reference sequence). CDR3 protein: CSARDERGLGQPQHF. The CDR3 DNA is TGCAGTGCTAGAGATGAGAGGGGGCTCGGTCAGCCCCAGCATTTT.

The chain has TRBV28 and TRBJ1-2; D is unresolved. CDR3 length equals 13 residues. The V and J ends lost 8 bases and 2 bases respectively, with 12 bases between them. Per germline, CDR1 MDHEN and CDR2 SYDVKM. CDR3 nucleotides: TGTGCCAGCCTAGGTACAGAGAACTATGGCTACACCTTC. It is translated as CASLGTENYGYTF.

This clonotype came up once. This rearrangement joins TRBV18 to TRBJ2-2; the D gene is possibly TRBD1 (6 bases). V lost 5 bases and J 0 bases, leaving 13 bases between the germline ends. The germline CDR1 and CDR2 sequences are KGHSH and LQKENI. This CDR3 spans 16 amino acids. Here the CDR3 DNA reads TGTGCCAGCTCAACAGATTGGACAGCGAACACCGGGGAGCTGTTTTTT. This gives the protein CASSTDWTANTGELFF.

This chain links TRBV6-1 with TRBJ1-2; D unresolved. CDR1 and CDR2 from the germline V gene are MNHNS and SASEGT. The CDR3 sequence is 13 residues long. The V and J ends lost 2 bases and 4 bases respectively, with 8 bases between them. CDR3 bases: TGTGCCAGCAGTGAAAACCGCCGCTATGGCTACACCTTC. This gives the protein CASSENRRYGYTF.

This chain connects TRBV28 to TRBJ1-1, with D unresolved. The ends were cut back, 7 bases at V and 3 bases at J, with 15 bases in the middle. This CDR3 comprises 14 residues. Germline values: CDR1 MDHEN, CDR2 SYDVKM. CDR3 sequence (DNA): TGTGCCAGCACCCGGCCTTCGCGGGACACTGAAGCTTTCTTT. Its translation: CASTRPSRDTEAFF.

The chain links TRBV5-4 to TRBJ2-7; D possibly matches TRBD1 or TRBD2 (6 bases each). The germline CDR1 and CDR2 sequences are SGHNT and YYREEE (reference sequence). CDR3 length equals 16 residues. Trimming left V 1 base short and J 3 bases short, with 17 bases between. The CDR3 DNA is TGTGCCAGCAGCTTGAGGGGGGAAGCGCGAATCTACGAGCAGTACTTC. Translating gives CASSLRGEARIYEQYF.

The V and J genes are TRBV20-1 and TRBJ2-3; 11 bases map to TRBD2. The germline CDR1 and CDR2 sequences are DFQATT and SNEGSKA (reference sequence). V dropped 0 bases and J dropped 5; count of bases not matched to a gene: 7. The CDR3 contains 16 residues. The CDR3 bases are TGCAGTGCTAGAGATAGGCTAGCGGGAGGCAAAGATACGCAGTATTTT. Its translation: CSARDRLAGGKDTQYF.

A single count supports this clonotype. The chain couples TRBV9 to TRBJ2-3; D possibly corresponds to TRBD1 (7 bases). The CDR3 runs to 14 residues. V lost 6 bases to trimming and J lost 5 bases, with 16 bases between them. Germline values: CDR1 SGDLS, CDR2 YYNGEE. As DNA, the CDR3 is TGTGCCAGCAACGTCAGGGGGGCGGGAGATACGCAGTATTTT. Its protein product is CASNVRGAGDTQYF.

The chain joins TRBV5-1 to TRBJ2-2, with 8 bases aligning to TRBD2. The CDR3 totals 17 residues. J was trimmed by 4 bases and V by 5 bases; bases with no gene match: 13. CDR1 SGHRS and CDR2 YFSETQ come from the germline V gene. The CDR3, as DNA: TGCGCCAGCAGGCCTAACCCCGCCGGGAGGGCCACCGGGGAGCTGTTTTTT. This codes for CASRPNPAGRATGELFF.

The genes are TRBV12-3 or TRBV12-4 and TRBJ2-7; D tentatively fits TRBD1 or TRBD2 (6 bases each). The CDR3 runs to 12 residues. Trimming shortened V by 6 bases and J by 6 bases, and 12 bases separated the two germline ends. The CDR3 region is CASSSGAGEQYF. The DNA for the CDR3 is TGTGCCAGCAGCTCGGGGGCAGGCGAGCAGTACTTC.

V gene TRBV30 combines with J gene TRBJ1-1, with 8 bases aligning to TRBD1. The CDR3 spans 14 residues. J was trimmed by 6 bases and V by 2 bases; bases with no gene match: 8. The germline V gene encodes CDR1 GTSNPN and CDR2 SVGIG (reference sequence). The CDR3 DNA sequence: TGTGCCTGGAGTAGGACAGGGAGTCACGCTGAAGCTTTCTTT. It is translated as CAWSRTGSHAEAFF.

V usage is TRBV4-2 and J usage is TRBJ2-7; D tentatively reads TRBD1 or TRBD2 (5 bases each). Germline V gene lookup returns CDR1 LGHNA and CDR2 YNFKEQ. The CDR3 length is 13 residues. Trimming removed 4 bases at V and 4 bases at J, with 11 bases between. DNA of the CDR3: TGTGCCAGCAGCCCCGGGACGTTATACGAGCAGTACTTC. This gives the protein CASSPGTLYEQYF.

The genes are TRBV12-3 or TRBV12-4 and TRBJ1-2, with D possibly TRBD1 on 5 matching bases. With 3 bases removed from V and 2 bases from J, the gap between germline ends came to 7 bases. The CDR3 length is 13 residues. The CDR3 DNA follows: TGTGCCAGCAGTTTCAGGGCCAACTATGGCTACACCTTC. It specifies CASSFRANYGYTF.

The DNA of the CDR3 is TGCAGCGGCGCCGGCAGGCGAAACACTGAAGCTTTCTTT. Translation: CSGAGRRNTEAFF. The J gene is TRBJ1-1, the V gene TRBV29-1; D call uncertain. V lost 7 bases and J lost 2, with 14 bases in between. Germline V gene sequence: CDR1 SQVTM, CDR2 ANQGSEA. The CDR3 is made up of 13 amino acids.

Note on this clonotype: The germline gene is not matched at one end of the junction; a read error may be the cause. The chain carries TRBV3-1 and TRBJ1-1; possible D gene TRBD1, 6 bases. CDR1 and CDR2 (germline): LGHDT, YNNKEL (reference sequence). The CDR3 has 13 amino acids. Here the CDR3 DNA reads TGTGCCAGCAACCAAGGGGGAATCACTGAAGCTTTCTTT. Translated, it gives CASNQGGITEAFF.

The rearrangement uses TRBV9 and TRBJ1-1; D gene ambiguous. The CDR3 is 15 residues long. V lost 0 bases and J lost 3, with 12 bases in between. The germline V gene has CDR1 SGDLS and CDR2 YYNGEE. CDR3 DNA sequence: TGTGCCAGCAGCGTAGTACCGGTGCTGGACACTGAAGCTTTCTTT. It specifies CASSVVPVLDTEAFF. The full variable domain, rest sourced from reference TRBV9 and TRBJ1-1, is DSGVTQTPKHLITATGQRVTLRCSPRSGDLSVYWYQQSLDQGLQFLIQYYNGEERAKGNILERFSAQQFPDLHSELNLSSLELGDSALYFCASSVVPVLDTEAFFGQGTRLTVV.